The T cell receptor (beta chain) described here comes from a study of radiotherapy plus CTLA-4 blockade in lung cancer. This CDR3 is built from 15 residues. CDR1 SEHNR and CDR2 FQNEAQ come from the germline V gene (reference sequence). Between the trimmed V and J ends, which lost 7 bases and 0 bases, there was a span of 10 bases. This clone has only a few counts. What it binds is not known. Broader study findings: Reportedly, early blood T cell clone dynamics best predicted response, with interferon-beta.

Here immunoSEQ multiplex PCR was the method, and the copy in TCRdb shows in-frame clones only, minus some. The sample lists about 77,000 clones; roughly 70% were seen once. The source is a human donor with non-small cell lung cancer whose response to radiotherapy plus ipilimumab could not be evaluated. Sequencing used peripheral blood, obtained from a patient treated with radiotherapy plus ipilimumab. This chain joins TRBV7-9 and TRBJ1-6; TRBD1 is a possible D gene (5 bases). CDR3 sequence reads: CASTGGSSYNSPLHF. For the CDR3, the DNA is TGTGCCAGCACCGGGGGGAGCTCCTATAATTCACCCCTCCACTTT.